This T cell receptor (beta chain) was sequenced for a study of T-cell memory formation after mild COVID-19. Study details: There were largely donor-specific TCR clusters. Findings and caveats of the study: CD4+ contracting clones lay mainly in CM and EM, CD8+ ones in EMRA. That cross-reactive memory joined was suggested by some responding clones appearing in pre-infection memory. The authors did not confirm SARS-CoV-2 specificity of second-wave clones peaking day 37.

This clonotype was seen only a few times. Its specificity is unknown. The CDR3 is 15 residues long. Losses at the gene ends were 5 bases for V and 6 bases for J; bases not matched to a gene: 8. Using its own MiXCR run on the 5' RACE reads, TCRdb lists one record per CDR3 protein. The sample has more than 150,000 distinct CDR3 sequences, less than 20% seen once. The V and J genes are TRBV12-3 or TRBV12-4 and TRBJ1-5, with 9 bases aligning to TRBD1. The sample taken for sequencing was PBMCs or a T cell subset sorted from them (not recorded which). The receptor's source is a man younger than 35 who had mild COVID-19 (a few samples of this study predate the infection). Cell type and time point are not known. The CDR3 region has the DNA TGTGCCAGCAGTATCACAGGGGGCCCCGGTCAGCCCCAGCATTTT. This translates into CASSITGGPGQPQHF.